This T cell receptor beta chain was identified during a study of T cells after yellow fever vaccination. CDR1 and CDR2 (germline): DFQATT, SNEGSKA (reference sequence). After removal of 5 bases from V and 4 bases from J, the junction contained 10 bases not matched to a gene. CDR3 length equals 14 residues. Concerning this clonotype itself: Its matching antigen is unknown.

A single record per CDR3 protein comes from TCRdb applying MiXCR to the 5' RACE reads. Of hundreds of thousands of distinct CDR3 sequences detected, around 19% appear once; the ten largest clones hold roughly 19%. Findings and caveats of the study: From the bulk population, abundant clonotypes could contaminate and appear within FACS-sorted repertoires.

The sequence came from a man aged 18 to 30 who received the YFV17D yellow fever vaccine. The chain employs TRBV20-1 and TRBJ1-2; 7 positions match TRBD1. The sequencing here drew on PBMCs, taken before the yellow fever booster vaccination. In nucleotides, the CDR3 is TGCAGTGCTTATACAGGGGCGCAGGTCTATGGCTACACCTTC. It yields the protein CSAYTGAQVYGYTF.